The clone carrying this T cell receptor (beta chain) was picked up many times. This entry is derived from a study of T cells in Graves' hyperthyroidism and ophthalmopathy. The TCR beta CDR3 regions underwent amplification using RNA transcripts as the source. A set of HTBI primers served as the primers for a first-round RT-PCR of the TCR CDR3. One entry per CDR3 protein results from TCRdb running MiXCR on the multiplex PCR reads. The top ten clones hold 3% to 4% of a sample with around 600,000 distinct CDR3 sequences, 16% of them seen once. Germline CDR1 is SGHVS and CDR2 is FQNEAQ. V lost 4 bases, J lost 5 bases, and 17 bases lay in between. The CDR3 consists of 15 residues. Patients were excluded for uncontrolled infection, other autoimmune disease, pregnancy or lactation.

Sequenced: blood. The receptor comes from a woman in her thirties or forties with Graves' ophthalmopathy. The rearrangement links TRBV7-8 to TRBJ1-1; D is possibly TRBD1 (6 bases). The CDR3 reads CASSSTGKGLTEAFF. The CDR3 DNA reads TGTGCCAGCAGCTCCACAGGGAAGGGTTTAACTGAAGCTTTCTTT.